This is a list of T cell receptor beta chains from one sample in a study of T cell changes during pregnancy in multiple sclerosis. Here immunoSEQ multiplex PCR was the method, and the copy in TCRdb shows in-frame clones only, minus some. The sample has about 26,000 clones, about 88% seen once. This material consisted of CD8+ T cells from peripheral blood mononuclear cells, taken in the second trimester of pregnancy. These TCRs come from a female donor with multiple sclerosis, enrolled in a pregnancy study. Each CDR3 is given with its conserved first and last residue. A D gene is named only where the DNA matches it firmly. Clone size is stated in some rows and not others, as once, few, many or a class when expanded.

size	J	D	V	DNA	CDR3
.	TRBJ2-5	TRBD1	TRBV6-1	TGTGCCAGCAGGGGGACAGGGGAATGGGAGACCCAGTACTTC	CASRGTGEWETQYF
.	TRBJ2-3	.	TRBV7-9	TGTGCCAGCAGCCCTCCTGCAGGTACAGATACGCAGTATTTT	CASSPPAGTDTQYF
few	TRBJ1-1	.	TRBV27	TGTGCCAGCAGTTTTTCCTCAGGGTTCACTGAAGCTTTCTTT	CASSFSSGFTEAFF
.	TRBJ2-7	.	TRBV5-1	TGCGCCAGCAGCCCCCACAGGGTTTTTGACGAGCAGTACTTC	CASSPHRVFDEQYF
once	TRBJ1-5	TRBD1	TRBV2	TGTGCCAGCAGAGAGACAGGGAGGCTATATAGCAATCAGCCCCAGCATTTT	CASRETGRLYSNQPQHF
.	TRBJ2-7	.	TRBV4-2	TGTGCCAGCAGCCAAGATGGGGGGAACGAGCAGTACTTC	CASSQDGGNEQYF
.	TRBJ2-7	TRBD2	TRBV28	TGTGCCAGCAGTTTTAGCGGGGAATACGAGCAGTACTTC	CASSFSGEYEQYF
.	TRBJ2-2	TRBD1	TRBV9	TGTGCCAGCAGCGTTGGGACAGCGATAACCGGGGAGCTGTTTTTT	CASSVGTAITGELFF
.	TRBJ2-3	.	TRBV27	TGTGCCAGCAGGAGACCAGGGTTGCCAGATACGCAGTATTTT	CASRRPGLPDTQYF
.	TRBJ2-1	.	TRBV27	TGTGCCAGCAGGCTATACGTAAGTGATTCCTACAATGAGCAGTTCTTC	CASRLYVSDSYNEQFF
few	TRBJ1-5	.	TRBV27	TGTGCCAGCAGTTTAACGTCCGGGATCGGTCAGCCCCAGCATTTT	CASSLTSGIGQPQHF
medium-sized	TRBJ1-4	TRBD1	TRBV28	TGTGCCAGCAGTTTGTCCGCGACCTACCGGGACAGGGGGTTATTGGGACTCGAAAAACTGTTTTTT	CASSLSATYRDRGLLGLEKLFF
.	TRBJ1-2	TRBD1	TRBV6-5	TGTGCCAGCAGTGGGACAGGGGCCCCAAACTATGGCTACACCTTC	CASSGTGAPNYGYTF
.	TRBJ2-3	TRBD2	TRBV28	TGTGCCAGCAGTCTAGAGGCTAGCGGGAGGTACACAGATACGCAGTATTTT	CASSLEASGRYTDTQYF
few	TRBJ1-1	.	TRBV21-1	TGTGCCAGCAGTCAACGGGGACAGGGAAGGGCGAACACTGAAGCTTTCTTT	CASSQRGQGRANTEAFF
.	TRBJ2-3	.	TRBV6-1	TGTGCCAGCAGTGAACACGGTTCGGTAGATACGCAGTATTTT	CASSEHGSVDTQYF
.	TRBJ2-7	.	TRBV19	TGTGCCAGTAGTTACGGCGGGTACGAGCAGTACTTC	CASSYGGYEQYF
.	TRBJ2-3	.	TRBV2	TGTGCCAGCAGTGTAGTAAGCCACAGGGAGACAGATACGCAGTATTTT	CASSVVSHRETDTQYF
.	TRBJ2-4	TRBD1	TRBV25-1	TGTGCCAGCAGTGAAATGGACAGGGGAGGAAGCAAAAACATTCAGTACTTC	CASSEMDRGGSKNIQYF
.	TRBJ2-1	.	TRBV29-1	TGCAGCGGGTCCCTGACTACAAGCTCCTTCGGCAATGAGCAGTTCTTC	CSGSLTTSSFGNEQFF
.	TRBJ2-2	.	TRBV6-5	TGTGCCAGCAGTTACTCGCCCCAGGGGAATCCAGAGCTGTTTTTT	CASSYSPQGNPELFF
.	TRBJ1-1	.	TRBV14	TGTGCCAGCAGCCAAGATCCATGGAGGGGAGACACTGAAGCTTTCTTT	CASSQDPWRGDTEAFF
.	TRBJ2-3	.	TRBV29-1	TGCAGCGTCCCTACGCATAATACGCAGTATTTT	CSVPTHNTQYF